This TCR beta chain stems from a study of blood T cell repertoires in COVID-19 (dated by TCRdb to the early 2020s). At the level of the whole study: Samples covering the acute and convalescent phases of COVID-19 were provided by collaborators in the United States, Italy and Spain. The material from the prospective study consisted of cDNA or gDNA derived from T cells, B-cell-depleted T cells, or PBMCs. Sample metadata almost always included a de-identified subject ID, COVID-19 status, age in years and sex. Deeply sampled blood TCRbeta repertoires from subjects exposed to, actively infected with, or recovered from COVID-19 were included in the dataset. Samples were obtained from the ongoing ImmuneRACE study (first 160 participants) and from over a thousand subjects provided by 6 global collaborators. The repertoires were released in a freely available public database intended as a resource for research on the immune response to SARS-CoV-2. Where HLA class I and class II types were available, the types were taken from metadata supplied by the sample provider, not from assay-based typing. The investigation overall reported the following: The quantity of clinical and demographic metadata differed by source and by participant and was supplied without curation.

In the prospective study, participants were about 18 to 95 years old, resided in about 25 geographic areas of the United States, and were enrolled through a virtual design. To assign participants to cohorts, the prospective study relied on clinical history that participants themselves reported in a screening survey and a study questionnaire. ImmuneRACE Cohort 3 recovered participants were defined by two consecutive negative NP/OP PCR tests, healthcare professional clearance, or symptom resolution. Mobile phlebotomists in the prospective study collected whole blood, serum and a nasopharyngeal or oropharyngeal swab from every participant. Participants in the prospective study had the option to provide additional blood draws and questionnaires over a roughly 2-month period. Before DNA extraction, prospective study blood samples were shipped either frozen or at room temperature. TCRbeta CDR3 regions were amplified from genomic DNA by means of the immunoSEQ Assay, a bias-controlled multiplex PCR. The source study handled its data this way. The number of nucleated cells in each sample was estimated by amplification of reference gene primers within the assay. Sequence reads were collapsed and filtered to measure the absolute abundance of every unique TCRbeta CDR3 rearrangement. For each sample, productive Simpson clonality was calculated as the square root of Simpson's diversity index across productive rearrangements. TCRdb re-hosts the immuneACCESS table, in-frame sequences only. Its copies lack some clones; in the studies checked, an unresolved V gene accounts for under half of them, and the cause for the rest is not known. V and J calls and clone size are as listed in that table; D and trimming were resolved from the DNA. This sample has about 410,000 clones in its table, and about 90% of those were observed once. Under 0.7% of the sample rests with the top ten.

In the case of this clone: The clone's antigen remains unknown. No base qualities exist here, and no much larger clone lies one base off it.

CDR1 and CDR2 are read off the germline V gene as MGHDK and SYGVNS. The cysteine opens and the phenylalanine closes a CDR3 of 13 amino acids. The read is trimmed to its CDR3 DNA, 39 bases read in frame from base 1. Relative to germline, V is 1 base shorter and J is 6 bases shorter, with 4 bases between their ends. The TCR originated in a man younger than 35 who had recovered from COVID-19. Specimen: PBMCs or T cells enriched from blood (not recorded which). This chain joins TRBV25-1 to TRBJ1-6; no D segment can be confidently identified. This receptor has the CDR3 CASSEFGNSPLHF. The sequenced DNA is TGTGCCAGCAGTGAATTCGGTAATTCACCCCTCCACTTT. Outside the CDR3, residues come from the reference TRBV25-1 and TRBJ1-6 proteins, so the full variable domain is: EADIYQTPRYLVIGTGKKITLECSQTMGHDKMYWYQQDPGMELHLIHYSYGVNSTEKGDLSSESTVSRIRTEHFPLTLESARPSHTSQYLCASSEFGNSPLHFGNGTRLTVT.